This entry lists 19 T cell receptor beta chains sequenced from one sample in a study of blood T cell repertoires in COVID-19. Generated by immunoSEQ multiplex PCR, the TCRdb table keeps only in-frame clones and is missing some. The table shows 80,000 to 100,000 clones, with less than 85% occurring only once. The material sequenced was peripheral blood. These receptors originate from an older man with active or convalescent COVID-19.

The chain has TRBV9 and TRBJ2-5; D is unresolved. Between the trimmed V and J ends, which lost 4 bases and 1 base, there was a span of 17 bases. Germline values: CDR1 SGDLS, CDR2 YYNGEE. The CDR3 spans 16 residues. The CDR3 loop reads CASSPLQRSFQETQYF. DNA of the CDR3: TGTGCCAGCAGCCCCCTCCAGAGGAGTTTCCAAGAGACCCAGTACTTC.

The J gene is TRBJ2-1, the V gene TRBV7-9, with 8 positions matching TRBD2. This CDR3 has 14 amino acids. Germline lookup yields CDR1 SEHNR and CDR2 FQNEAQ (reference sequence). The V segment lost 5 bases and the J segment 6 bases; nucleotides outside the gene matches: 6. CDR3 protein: CASSLSTSANEQFF. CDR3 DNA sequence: TGTGCCAGCAGCCTATCGACTAGCGCCAATGAGCAGTTCTTC.

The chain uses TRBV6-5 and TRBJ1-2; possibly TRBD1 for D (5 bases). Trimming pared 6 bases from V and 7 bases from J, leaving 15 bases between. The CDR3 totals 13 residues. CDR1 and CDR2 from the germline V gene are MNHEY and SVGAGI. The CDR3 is CASSPQGRTGYTF. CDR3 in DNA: TGTGCCAGCAGCCCCCAGGGTAGGACTGGCTACACCTTC.

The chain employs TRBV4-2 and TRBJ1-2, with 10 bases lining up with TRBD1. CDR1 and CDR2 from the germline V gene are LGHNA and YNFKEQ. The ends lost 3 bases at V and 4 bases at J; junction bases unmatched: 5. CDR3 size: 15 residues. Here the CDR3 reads CASSQAGTGAYGYTF. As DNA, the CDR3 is TGTGCCAGCAGCCAGGCCGGGACAGGGGCCTATGGCTACACCTTC.

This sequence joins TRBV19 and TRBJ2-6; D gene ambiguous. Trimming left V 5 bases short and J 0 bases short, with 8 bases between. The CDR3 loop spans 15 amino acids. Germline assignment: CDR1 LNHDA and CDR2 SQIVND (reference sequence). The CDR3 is CASSATPSGANVLTF. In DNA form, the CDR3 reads TGTGCCAGTAGTGCCACTCCCTCTGGGGCCAACGTCCTGACTTTC.

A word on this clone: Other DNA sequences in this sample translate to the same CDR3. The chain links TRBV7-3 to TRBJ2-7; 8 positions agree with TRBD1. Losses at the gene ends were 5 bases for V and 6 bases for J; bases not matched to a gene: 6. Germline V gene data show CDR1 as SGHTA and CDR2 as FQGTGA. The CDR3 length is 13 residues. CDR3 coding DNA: TGTGCCAGCAGCCCCGGGACAGGTGGCGAGCAGTACTTC. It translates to CASSPGTGGEQYF.

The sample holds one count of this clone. DNA of the CDR3: TGTGCCTTTCTGGGACTAGCGCGGGAGCAGTACTTC. It codes for CAFLGLAREQYF. The genes are TRBV30 and TRBJ2-7; 10 bases fit TRBD2. Looked up from germline, CDR1 is GTSNPN and CDR2 is SVGIG (reference sequence). The J segment lost 7 bases and the V segment lost 7 bases, leaving 7 bases of the junction unmatched. The CDR3 sequence is 12 residues long.

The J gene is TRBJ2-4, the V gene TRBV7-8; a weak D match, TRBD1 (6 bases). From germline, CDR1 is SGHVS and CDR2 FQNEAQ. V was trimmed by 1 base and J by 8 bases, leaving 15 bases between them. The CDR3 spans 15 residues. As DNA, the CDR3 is TGTGCCAGCAGCTTAGGCTCAGGGGCAGGGTACATTCAGTACTTC. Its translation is CASSLGSGAGYIQYF.

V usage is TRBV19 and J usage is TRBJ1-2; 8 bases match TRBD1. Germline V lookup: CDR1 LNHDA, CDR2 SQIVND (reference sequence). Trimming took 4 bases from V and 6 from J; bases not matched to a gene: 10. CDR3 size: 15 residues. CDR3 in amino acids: CASSTTGEGRNGYTF. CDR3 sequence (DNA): TGTGCCAGTAGTACGACAGGGGAAGGTCGGAATGGCTACACCTTC.

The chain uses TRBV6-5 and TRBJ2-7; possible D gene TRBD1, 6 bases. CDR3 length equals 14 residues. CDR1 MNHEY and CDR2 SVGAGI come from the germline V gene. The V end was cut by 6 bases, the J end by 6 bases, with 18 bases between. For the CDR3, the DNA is TGTGCCAGCAGCCCACAGGGTAGTGTACGCGAGCAGTACTTC. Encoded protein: CASSPQGSVREQYF.

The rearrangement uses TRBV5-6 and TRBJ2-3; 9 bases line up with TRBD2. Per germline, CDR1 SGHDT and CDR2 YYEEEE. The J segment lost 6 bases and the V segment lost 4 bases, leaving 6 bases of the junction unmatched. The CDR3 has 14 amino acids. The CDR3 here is CASSLLAGLDTQYF. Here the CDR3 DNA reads TGTGCCAGCAGCCTTCTAGCGGGGCTTGATACGCAGTATTTT.

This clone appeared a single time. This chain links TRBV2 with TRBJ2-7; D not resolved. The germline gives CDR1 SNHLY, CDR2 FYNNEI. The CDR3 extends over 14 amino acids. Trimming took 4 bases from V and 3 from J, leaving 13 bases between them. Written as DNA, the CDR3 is TGTGCCAGCAGTGGGCTCCAACGAATCTACGAGCAGTACTTC. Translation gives CASSGLQRIYEQYF.

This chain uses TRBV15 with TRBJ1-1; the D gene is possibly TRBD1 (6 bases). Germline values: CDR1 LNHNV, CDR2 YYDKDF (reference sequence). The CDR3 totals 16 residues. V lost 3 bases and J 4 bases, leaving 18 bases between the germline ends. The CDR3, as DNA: TGTGCCACCAGCAGTGGGGGGGGCGGCCCGGCCACTGAAGCTTTCTTT. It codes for CATSSGGGGPATEAFF.

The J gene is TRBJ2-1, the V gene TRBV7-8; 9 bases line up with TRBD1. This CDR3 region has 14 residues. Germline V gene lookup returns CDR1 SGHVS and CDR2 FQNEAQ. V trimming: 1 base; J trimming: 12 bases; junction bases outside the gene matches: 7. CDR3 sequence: CASSLGGQGTWQFF. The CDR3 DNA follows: TGTGCCAGCAGCTTAGGGGGACAGGGAACATGGCAGTTCTTC.

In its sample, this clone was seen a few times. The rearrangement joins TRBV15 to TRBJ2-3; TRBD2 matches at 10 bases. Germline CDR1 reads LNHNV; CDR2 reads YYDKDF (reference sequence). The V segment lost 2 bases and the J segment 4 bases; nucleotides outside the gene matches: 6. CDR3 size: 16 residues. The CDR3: CATSRYRAGGADTQYF. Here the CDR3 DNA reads TGTGCCACCAGCAGATATCGAGCGGGGGGGGCAGATACGCAGTATTTT. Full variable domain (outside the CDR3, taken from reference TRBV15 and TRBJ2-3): DAMVIQNPRYQVTQFGKPVTLSCSQTLNHNVMYWYQQKSSQAPKLLFHYYDKDFNNEADTPDNFQSRRPNTSFCFLDIRSPGLGDTAMYLCATSRYRAGGADTQYFGPGTRLTVL.

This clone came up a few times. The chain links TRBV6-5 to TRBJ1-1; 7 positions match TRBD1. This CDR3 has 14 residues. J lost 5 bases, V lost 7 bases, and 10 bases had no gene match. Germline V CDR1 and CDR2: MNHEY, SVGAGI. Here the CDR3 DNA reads TGTGCCAGCATTATTACTTCAGGGGGAACTGAAGCTTTCTTT. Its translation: CASIITSGGTEAFF.

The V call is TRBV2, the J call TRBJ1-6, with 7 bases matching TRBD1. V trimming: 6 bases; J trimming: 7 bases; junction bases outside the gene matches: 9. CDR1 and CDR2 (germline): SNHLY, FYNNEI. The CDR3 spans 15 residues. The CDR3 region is CASRSTGAGNSPLHF. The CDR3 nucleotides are TGTGCCAGCAGATCAACAGGGGCCGGGAATTCACCCCTCCACTTT. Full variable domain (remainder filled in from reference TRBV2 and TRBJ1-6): EPEVTQTPSHQVTQMGQEVILRCVPISNHLYFYWYRQILGQKVEFLVSFYNNEISEKSEIFDDQFSVERPDGSNFTLKIRSTKLEDSAMYFCASRSTGAGNSPLHFGNGTRLTVT.

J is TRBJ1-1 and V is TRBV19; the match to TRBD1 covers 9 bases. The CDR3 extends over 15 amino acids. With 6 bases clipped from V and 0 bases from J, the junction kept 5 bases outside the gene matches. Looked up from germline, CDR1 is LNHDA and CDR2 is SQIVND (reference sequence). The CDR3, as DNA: TGTGCCAGTAGGCGAACAGGGGGCATGAACACTGAAGCTTTCTTT. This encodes CASRRTGGMNTEAFF.

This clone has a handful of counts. DNA for the CDR3: TGTGCCAGCTCACGGGAGAGAGGTACTGAAGCTTTCTTT. Translated: CASSRERGTEAFF. This chain uses TRBV18 with TRBJ1-1, with D unclear. CDR1 is KGHSH, CDR2 LQKENI, per germline. The V and J ends lost 4 bases and 5 bases respectively, with 11 bases between them. This CDR3 is built from 13 residues.